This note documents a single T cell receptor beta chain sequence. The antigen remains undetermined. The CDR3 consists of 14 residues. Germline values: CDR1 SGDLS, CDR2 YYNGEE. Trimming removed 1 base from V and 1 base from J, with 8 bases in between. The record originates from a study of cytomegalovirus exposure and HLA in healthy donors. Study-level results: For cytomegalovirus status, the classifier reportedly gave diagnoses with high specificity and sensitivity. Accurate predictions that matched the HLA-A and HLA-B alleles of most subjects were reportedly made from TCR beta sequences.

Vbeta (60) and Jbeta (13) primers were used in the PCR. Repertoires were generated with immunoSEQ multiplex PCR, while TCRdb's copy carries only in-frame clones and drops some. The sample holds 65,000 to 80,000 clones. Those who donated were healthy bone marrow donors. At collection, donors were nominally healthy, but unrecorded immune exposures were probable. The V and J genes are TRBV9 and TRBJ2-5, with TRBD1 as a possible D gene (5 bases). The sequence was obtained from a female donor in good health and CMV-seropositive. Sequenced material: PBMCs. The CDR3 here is CASSVQGTQETQYF. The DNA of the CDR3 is TGTGCCAGCAGCGTACAGGGAACCCAAGAGACCCAGTACTTC. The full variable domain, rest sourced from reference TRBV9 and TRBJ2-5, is DSGVTQTPKHLITATGQRVTLRCSPRSGDLSVYWYQQSLDQGLQFLIQYYNGEERAKGNILERFSAQQFPDLHSELNLSSLELGDSALYFCASSVQGTQETQYFGPGTRLLVL.